These T cell receptor beta chains were read from a single sample in a study of cytomegalovirus exposure and HLA in healthy donors. Produced via immunoSEQ multiplex PCR; TCRdb's table is partial and in-frame only. The sample has around 140,000 clones, 65% to 80% seen once; the top ten hold 10% to 15%. What was sequenced was PBMCs. Receptors originate from a man aged 40-49 years in good health and CMV-seropositive. CDR3s include the opening cysteine and the closing phenylalanine or tryptophan. The size entry is marked missing in some rows and otherwise reads once, few, many or a size class.

>TRBJ1-4|NA|TRBV7-2
CASSLATGEKLFF
>TRBJ1-1|NA|TRBV5-6
CASSSGGAGNTEAFF
>TRBJ1-1|NA|TRBV2
CASSVRGQNTEAFF
>TRBJ1-3|NA|TRBV9
CASSPGGLDTIYF
>TRBJ2-2|NA|TRBV18
CASSTSGNTGELFF
>TRBJ2-7|NA|TRBV18
CASSPTGTGFPYEQYF
>TRBJ1-2|NA|TRBV5-5
CASKYRVENHGYTF
>TRBJ1-1|NA|TRBV4-2
CASSNGYMNTEAFF
>TRBJ2-7|NA|TRBV15
CATSRPDTSYEQYF
>TRBJ1-2|NA|TRBV5-1
CASSLEGQPNYGYTF
>TRBJ1-1|NA|TRBV2
CASLRDSSRRNTEAFF
>TRBJ1-4|NA|TRBV28
CASSLLVPTSGREDGKLFF
>TRBJ2-7|few|TRBV28
CASRDLSGPYEQYF
>TRBJ2-5|NA|TRBV10-3
CASKDSGGETQYF
>TRBJ2-6|NA|TRBV6-4
CARNSGANGLTF
>TRBJ2-2|NA|TRBV7-6
CASSALAGLNTGELFF
>TRBJ2-2|few|TRBV28
CASSPHSGQPNTGELFF
>TRBJ1-2|few|TRBV2
CASSTGTGRDGYTF
>TRBJ2-3|NA|TRBV7-8
CASSSAFGGTDTQYF
>TRBJ2-2|NA|TRBV10-2
CASSDKRESGSAGELFF
>TRBJ1-4|few|TRBV4-3
CASSQEDRGGEKLFF
>TRBJ2-4|few|TRBV14
CATPGQGRAKNIQYF
>TRBJ2-2|NA|TRBV4-3
CASSLAGEGGELFF
>TRBJ1-1|NA|TRBV6-6
CASNNRDRGTEAFF
>TRBJ2-1|NA|TRBV11-2
CASSWRQAMTFNEQFF
>TRBJ1-2|NA|TRBV28
CASRPPGSDGYTF
>TRBJ1-1|NA|TRBV9
CASSVAVSGTEAFF
>TRBJ2-7|NA|TRBV19
CASSIGGIGPYEQYF
>TRBJ1-1|NA|TRBV10-3
CAISGVANTEAFF
>TRBJ2-7|NA|TRBV10-3
CAISEGGRAGEQYF
>TRBJ1-2|once|TRBV11-2
CASSSGQTNYGYTF
>TRBJ1-1|NA|TRBV5-6
CASSLMTPALTEAFF
>TRBJ2-3|NA|TRBV11-3
CASSLDQGTQYF
>TRBJ2-1|once|TRBV9
CASSGQRDKRYNEQFF
>TRBJ2-1|NA|TRBV7-9
CASSLSWTRDYDRFF
>TRBJ1-2|NA|TRBV30
CAWVGRGQIYGYTF
>TRBJ2-1|once|TRBV29-1
CSVEGGTSRRQFF
>TRBJ2-7|once|TRBV9
CASSVSGSGYEQYF
>TRBJ2-1|once|TRBV6-5
CASSERPNEQFF
>TRBJ2-3|NA|TRBV5-6
CASSSPGLRSTDTQYF
>TRBJ2-3|NA|TRBV13
CASSPRSGDGGSPDTQYF
>TRBJ1-5|NA|TRBV21-1
CASSKAQSGGEGNQPQHF
>TRBJ2-3|NA|TRBV11-3
CASSSTSGVGTDTQYF
>TRBJ2-7|NA|TRBV27
CASHDLPHYEQYF
>TRBJ2-5|NA|TRBV14
CASSQVNLAPYF
>TRBJ1-1|NA|TRBV19
CATKRGGMNTEAFF
>TRBJ1-5|NA|TRBV5-1
CASSLGFQGPQHF
>TRBJ2-7|NA|TRBV27
CASSFLAGVESPIYEQYF
>TRBJ2-7|NA|TRBV25-1
CASSFDRASEQYF
>TRBJ2-7|once|TRBV6-5
CASSYAGKGLYEQYF
>TRBJ2-2|NA|TRBV21-1
CASSKEVRREGHGELFF